Included here is one T cell receptor (beta chain) sequence, with context. This clonotype was found once. There is no known antigen for this receptor. Base qualities are not provided; no much larger clone lies one nucleotide away. One read yields weak evidence. The V end gives up 3 bases and the J end 6 bases, leaving 4 bases in the junction not matched to a gene. From the germline V gene, CDR1 is SGHRS and CDR2 is YFSETQ. The CDR3 runs 13 residues from the cysteine to the phenylalanine. Here the CDR3 DNA is all that survives: 39 bases in frame from base 1. TCR beta CDR3 regions were amplified from RNA transcripts. The first round of RT-PCR for the TCR CDR3 was performed with the HTBI primer set and the Qiagen OneStep RT-PCR kit. Libraries were constructed in a second round of multiplex PCR, after which size selection and purification were carried out. The libraries were sequenced on an Illumina HiSeq2000 using paired-end 100 bp reads. Under the source paper's analysis protocol: Raw data were processed with SOAPnuke, discarding reads with adapters, uncalled bases, mean Phred below 15, or no exact constant-primer or identifier match. COPE v1.2.5 was used to merge the high-quality paired reads, and each unique nucleotide sequence was defined as a clonotype. MiTCR v1.1 was used to align clonotypes to the IMGT TRBV, TRBD and TRBJ reference segments. Only V-J combinations with frequency above 0.0001, covering approximately 99% of repertoires, were analysed. A TCS score was defined as the ratio of F50 (clonal expansion) to E x V (chaos), with BLOSUM62-based TCRdist applied between CDR3 peptides within each V-J. Welch's t-statistics and random forest reduced fewer than 550 V-J features to around 14, which were used in a naive Bayes classifier (R e1071). TCRdb handled the public reads itself, with Q25 trimming in fastp and clone calling in MiXCR, and kept productive beta chains. When rows share a CDR3 protein, they turn into one entry using the most common DNA and genes. V and J calls and clone size were set by TCRdb, not the authors. Here the sample has 370,000 or so distinct CDR3 sequences; roughly 14% occur a single time. The ten largest clonotypes hold around 20% of the sample.

The data stem from a study of T cells in Graves' hyperthyroidism and ophthalmopathy (dated by TCRdb to about 2019). Notes on the research overall: Peripheral blood samples were taken at initial diagnosis, before any treatment was given. A discovery cohort of about 100 patients, about 44 with Graves' ophthalmopathy and under 60 with stable Graves' hyperthyroidism, was used to find distinguishing TCR V-J signatures. Whether ophthalmopathy could be predicted prospectively was tested in an independent validation cohort made up of under 20 hyperthyroidism patients plus 17 patients who later progressed to ophthalmopathy. The 95 to 100 discovery patients were randomly divided into training and test sets at a 7:3 ratio. In addition, the study compared T-cell repertoires in thyroid tissue and in blood from six Graves' hyperthyroidism patients. After blood sampling, hyperthyroidism patients were treated with methimazole at a starting dose of 30 mg daily, and ophthalmopathy patients were treated with high-dose intravenous methylprednisolone. According to the paper, TCR Vbeta CDR3 sequencing was carried out on 120 to 150 peripheral blood samples, which came from more than 40 ophthalmopathy, around 75 hyperthyroidism and roughly 17 progressor patients.

Hyperthyroidism patients were newly diagnosed, with disease duration under 2 months, and aged 18 to 65 years. The study excluded patients with uncontrolled infections, other autoimmune diseases, pregnancy or lactation. Diagnoses were established on the basis of clinical symptoms, serum thyroxine and TRAb, thyroid ultrasound, and orbital computed tomography. Blood from progressor patients was drawn when they were first diagnosed with hyperthyroidism, before any ophthalmopathy symptoms appeared. PBMCs were separated from roughly 10 ml of fresh peripheral blood using Ficoll-Paque density gradient centrifugation. Patients classed as progressors first received a Graves' hyperthyroidism diagnosis and then went on to develop ophthalmopathy during follow-up. Total RNA was extracted using Trizol reagent, and RNA quality was assessed on an Agilent 2100 Bioanalyzer. Overall study outcomes, separate from this receptor: A model built on a 13 V-J signature distinguished ophthalmopathy from stable hyperthyroidism, reaching roughly 88% sensitivity and 81% to 83% specificity in cross-validation and 80%/75% in testing. Blood samples also contained most of the expanded thyroid clonotypes (frequency above 0.001), which suggests that blood repertoires may reflect thyroid immune responses. In validation, the model predicted progression to ophthalmopathy with 65% to 71% sensitivity and about 73% specificity, a median of around 6.6 months before onset. No statistical method was used to set the sample size in advance, and investigators knew the group allocation.

Sequencing used blood. This sequence originates from a man aged 25-40 years with Graves' hyperthyroidism that later progressed to Graves' ophthalmopathy. The rearrangement joined TRBV5-1 to TRBJ1-1, with TRBD1 identical over 8 junction bases. The CDR3 loop reads CASSWTGYPEAFF. The sequenced DNA is TGCGCCAGCAGCTGGACAGGGTACCCTGAAGCTTTCTTT.